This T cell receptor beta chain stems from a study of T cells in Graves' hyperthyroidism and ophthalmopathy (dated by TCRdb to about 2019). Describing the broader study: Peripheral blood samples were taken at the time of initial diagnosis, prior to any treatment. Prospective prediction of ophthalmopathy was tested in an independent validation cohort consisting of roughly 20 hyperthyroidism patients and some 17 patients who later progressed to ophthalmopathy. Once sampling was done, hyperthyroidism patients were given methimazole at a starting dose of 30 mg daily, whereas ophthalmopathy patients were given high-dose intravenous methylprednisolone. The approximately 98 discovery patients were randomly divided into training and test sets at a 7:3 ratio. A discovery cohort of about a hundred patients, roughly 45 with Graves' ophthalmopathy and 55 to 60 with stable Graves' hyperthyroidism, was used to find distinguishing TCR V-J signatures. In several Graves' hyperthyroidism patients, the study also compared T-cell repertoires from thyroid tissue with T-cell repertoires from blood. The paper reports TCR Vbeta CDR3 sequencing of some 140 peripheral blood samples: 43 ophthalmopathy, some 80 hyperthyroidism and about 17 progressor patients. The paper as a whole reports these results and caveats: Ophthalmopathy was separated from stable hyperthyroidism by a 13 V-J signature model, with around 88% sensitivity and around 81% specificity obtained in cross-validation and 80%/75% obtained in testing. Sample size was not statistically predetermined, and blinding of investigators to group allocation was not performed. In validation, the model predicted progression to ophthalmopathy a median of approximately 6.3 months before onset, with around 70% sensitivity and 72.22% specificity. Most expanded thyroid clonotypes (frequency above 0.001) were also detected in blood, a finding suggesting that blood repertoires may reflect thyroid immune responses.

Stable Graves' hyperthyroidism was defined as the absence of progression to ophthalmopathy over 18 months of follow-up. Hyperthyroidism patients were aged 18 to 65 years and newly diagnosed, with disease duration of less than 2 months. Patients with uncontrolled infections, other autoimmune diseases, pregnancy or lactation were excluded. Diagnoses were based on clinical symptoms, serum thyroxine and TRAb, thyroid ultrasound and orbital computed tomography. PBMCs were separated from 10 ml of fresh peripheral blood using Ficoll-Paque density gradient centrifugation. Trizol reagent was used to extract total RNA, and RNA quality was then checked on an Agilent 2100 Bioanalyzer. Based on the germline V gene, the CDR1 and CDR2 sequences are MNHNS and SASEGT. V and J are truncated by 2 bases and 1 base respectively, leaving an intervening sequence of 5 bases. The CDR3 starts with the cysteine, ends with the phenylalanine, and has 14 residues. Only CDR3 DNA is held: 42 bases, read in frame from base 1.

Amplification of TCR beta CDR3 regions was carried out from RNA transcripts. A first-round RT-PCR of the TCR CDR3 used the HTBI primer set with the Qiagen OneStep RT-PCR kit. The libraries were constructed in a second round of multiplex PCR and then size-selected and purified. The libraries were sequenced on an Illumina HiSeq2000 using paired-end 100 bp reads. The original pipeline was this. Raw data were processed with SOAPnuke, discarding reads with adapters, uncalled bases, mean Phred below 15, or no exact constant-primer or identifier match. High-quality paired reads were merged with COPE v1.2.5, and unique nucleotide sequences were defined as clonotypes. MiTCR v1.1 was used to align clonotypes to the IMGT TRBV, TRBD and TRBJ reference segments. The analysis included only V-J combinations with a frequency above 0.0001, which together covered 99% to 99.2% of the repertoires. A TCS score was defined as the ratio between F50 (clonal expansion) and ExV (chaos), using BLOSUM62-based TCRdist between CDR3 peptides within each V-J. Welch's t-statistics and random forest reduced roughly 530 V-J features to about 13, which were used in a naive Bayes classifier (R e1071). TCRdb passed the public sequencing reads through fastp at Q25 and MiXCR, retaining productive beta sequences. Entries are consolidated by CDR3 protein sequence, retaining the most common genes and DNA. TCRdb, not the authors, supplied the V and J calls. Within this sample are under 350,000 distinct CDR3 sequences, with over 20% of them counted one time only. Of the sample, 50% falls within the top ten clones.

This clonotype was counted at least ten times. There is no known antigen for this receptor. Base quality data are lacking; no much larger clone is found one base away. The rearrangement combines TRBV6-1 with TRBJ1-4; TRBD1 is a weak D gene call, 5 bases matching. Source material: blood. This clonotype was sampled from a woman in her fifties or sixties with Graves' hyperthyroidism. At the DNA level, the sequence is TGTGCCAGCAGTGAACAGGGAACTAATGAAAAACTGTTTTTT. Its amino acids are CASSEQGTNEKLFF.